The rows below give T cell receptor beta chains drawn from one sample of a study of vaccination and CD4 T cells after COVID-19. A single record per CDR3 protein comes from TCRdb applying MiXCR to the PCR reads. There are about 15,000 distinct CDR3 sequences in the sample; around three fifths occur only once, and approximately 12% lies in the top ten. The antigens for these receptors are not known. The sample was CD4+ T cells from blood, cultured in vitro. The receptor source for this set is a human donor who had recovered from COVID-19. CDR3s leave out the opening cysteine and the closing phenylalanine or tryptophan. Clone size is shown for a subset of rows, as once, few, many or a class of expanded clone.

>12|TRBV6-1|few|TRBJ1-1
ASGTTLAGTEAF
>12|TRBV7-6|-|TRBJ1-2
ASSPASIQYGYT
>15|TRBV20-1|few|TRBJ2-2
SARDLVSGPNTGELF
>9|TRBV20-1|few|TRBJ1-1
SARTGAEAF
>11|TRBV19|-|TRBJ1-1
ASSMGPHSGAF
>12|TRBV19|-|TRBJ2-2
AIQDRGYTGELF
>11|TRBV7-3|-|TRBJ2-5
ASSPGTEETQY
>14|TRBV28|-|TRBJ2-2
ASSFIQGRNTGELF
>13|TRBV18|large|TRBJ1-5
ASSPDRGGNQPQH
>11|TRBV2|few|TRBJ1-2
ASSDRGQGGYT
>11|TRBV6-2/TRBV6-3|-|TRBJ2-3
ASSYRPTDTQY
>14|TRBV4-1|-|TRBJ1-2
ASSQIGGAHSYGYT
>12|TRBV3-1|-|TRBJ1-2
ASSQAQGNYGYT
>12|TRBV5-1|few|TRBJ1-2
ASSLATGPYGYT
>15|TRBV20-1|-|TRBJ1-6
SAQKVLTDMRNSPLH
>13|TRBV6-2/TRBV6-3|few|TRBJ1-2
ASTKSSGAYYGYT
>13|TRBV7-9|-|TRBJ2-7
ASSPRRGDNYKQY
>14|TRBV29-1|-|TRBJ2-1
SVRPTGRSSYNEQF
>13|TRBV10-1|-|TRBJ2-3
ASSESVGATDTQY
>13|TRBV6-7|-|TRBJ1-5
ASSYAGDEYQPQH
>9|TRBV5-1|-|TRBJ1-1
ASSEDTEAF
>12|TRBV19|-|TRBJ2-2
ANPGQKYTGELF
>11|TRBV11-2|-|TRBJ2-5
ASSRQGEETQY
>13|TRBV7-9|-|TRBJ1-3
ASSPKIRIGNTIY
>12|TRBV12-3/TRBV12-4|-|TRBJ1-5
ASSFGRGSQPQH
>15|TRBV6-5|-|TRBJ1-6
ASSYSKGGSYNSPLH